This entry concerns a single T cell receptor beta chain. This record comes from a study of blood T cell repertoires in COVID-19. Repertoires were generated with immunoSEQ multiplex PCR, while TCRdb's copy carries only in-frame clones and drops some. The sample shows 100,000 or so clones, about 80% of them seen only once. The sample taken for sequencing was peripheral blood. This clonotype was obtained from a man aged 55 to 70 with acute or convalescent COVID-19.

The CDR3 sequence: CASSSRAENTEAFF. The CDR3 DNA reads TGCGCCAGCAGCTCGAGGGCAGAGAACACTGAAGCTTTCTTT. The genes are TRBV5-1 and TRBJ1-1; D is unclear. V dropped 3 bases and J dropped 1 base, with 10 bases sitting between them. The CDR3 has 14 amino acids. The germline V gene has CDR1 SGHRS and CDR2 YFSETQ. The whole variable domain, remainder taken from reference TRBV5-1 and TRBJ1-1, is KAGVTQTPRYLIKTRGQQVTLSCSPISGHRSVSWYQQTPGQGLQFLFEYFSETQRNKGNFPGRFSGRQFSNSRSEMNVSTLELGDSALYLCASSSRAENTEAFFGQGTRLTVV.